A selection of T cell receptor beta chains follows, all from one sample in a study of T cells in tumors after PD-1 blockade. Produced via immunoSEQ multiplex PCR; TCRdb's table is partial and in-frame only. The data contain around 60,000 clones, around 77% of them singletons. The specimen was PBMCs, collected before anti-PD-1 treatment. The receptors come from a human donor with basal cell carcinoma. The CDR3 runs from the conserved cysteine through the conserved F or W. D genes are given only for firm matches. Clone size is stated in some rows and not others, as once, few, many or a class when expanded.

- | TRBJ2-4 | TRBV2 | once | TGTGCCAGCACCCCCCACGGGCTAGCCAAAAACATTCAGTACTTC | CASTPHGLAKNIQYF
- | TRBJ2-5 | TRBV14 | - | TGTGCCAGCAGCAGGAACGGACCAGGGACCCAGTACTTC | CASSRNGPGTQYF
- | TRBJ1-6 | TRBV5-1 | - | TGCGCCAGCGGAGATAGCCTCTCCTATAATTCACCCCTCCACTTT | CASGDSLSYNSPLHF
- | TRBJ1-3 | TRBV7-2 | few | TGTGCCAGCAGCTTAGCCCCAGGGCAGTCGGGAAACACCATATATTTT | CASSLAPGQSGNTIYF
- | TRBJ1-2 | TRBV5-3 | - | TGTGCCAGAAGCTTGGATAGGGGGGTTAACTATGGCTACACCTTC | CARSLDRGVNYGYTF
- | TRBJ2-6 | TRBV7-2 | once | TGTGCCAGCAGCTTAGCCGGCCCTCCCGGTGGGGCCAACGTCCTGACTTTC | CASSLAGPPGGANVLTF
TRBD1 | TRBJ1-1 | TRBV10-2 | few | TGCGCCAGCAGCATTGGACAGGGAGGAGACACTGAAGCTTTCTTT | CASSIGQGGDTEAFF
TRBD1 | TRBJ1-6 | TRBV9 | - | TGTGCCAGCAGCCGCGGACAGGGGCTATCTTCACCCCTCCACTTT | CASSRGQGLSSPLHF
- | TRBJ1-2 | TRBV4-2 | few | TGTGCCAGCAGCCAATCTCGGGCAGGTAGTGGCTACACCTTC | CASSQSRAGSGYTF
- | TRBJ2-2 | TRBV6-1 | - | TGTGCCAGCAGTGAAAGGTTGAAGGGCCAGGACACCGGGGAGCTGTTTTTT | CASSERLKGQDTGELFF
- | TRBJ2-7 | TRBV6-5 | once | TGTGCCAGCAGCCGTCCGACGGACTCCTACGAGCAGTACTTC | CASSRPTDSYEQYF
TRBD1 | TRBJ1-1 | TRBV30 | - | TGTGCCTCCCGACAGGGAATGAACACTGAAGCTTTCTTT | CASRQGMNTEAFF
- | TRBJ2-1 | TRBV5-3 | - | TGTGCCAGAAGCTTGGTGCAATCTCGGGACCTTTACAATGAGCAGTTCTTC | CARSLVQSRDLYNEQFF
- | TRBJ2-7 | TRBV15 | - | TGTGCCACCAGCAGAGAGAGGGGCAGCTCAGGGGAGCAGTACTTC | CATSRERGSSGEQYF
TRBD2 | TRBJ2-3 | TRBV19 | - | TGTGCCAGTAGTCTCCTAGCGGGGACTAGCACAGATACGCAGTATTTT | CASSLLAGTSTDTQYF
TRBD2 | TRBJ2-3 | TRBV3-1/TRBV3-2 | - | TGTGCCAGCAGACGACTTAGCGGGGGGGTCACAGATACGCAGTATTTT | CASRRLSGGVTDTQYF
TRBD1 | TRBJ2-1 | TRBV19 | - | TGTGCCAGTAGTATTGACGGGACAGGTTTCAATGAGCAGTTCTTC | CASSIDGTGFNEQFF
TRBD2 | TRBJ2-4 | TRBV6-5 | - | TGTTCCTCGGGGGAGGGAAACATTCAGTACTTC | CSSGEGNIQYF
- | TRBJ1-1 | TRBV2 | - | TGTGCCAGCATCGGCCGCCAGACTGAAGCTTTCTTT | CASIGRQTEAFF
TRBD1 | TRBJ2-2 | TRBV19 | - | TGTGCCAGTAGGGGACAGTTAAAAAACACCGGGGAGCTGTTTTTT | CASRGQLKNTGELFF
TRBD1 | TRBJ1-6 | TRBV6-2/TRBV6-3 | once | TGTGCCAGCAGCACAACCGACAGGGGGCGGAATTCACCCCTCCACTTT | CASSTTDRGRNSPLHF
TRBD1 | TRBJ1-1 | TRBV7-6 | - | TGTGCCAGCAGCGCCGACAGGGTAAAGAACACTGAAGCTTTCTTT | CASSADRVKNTEAFF
TRBD2 | TRBJ2-5 | TRBV19 | - | TGTGCCAGTAGTATGGCGCGGGGGGTCCAAGAGACCCAGTACTTC | CASSMARGVQETQYF
- | TRBJ1-5 | TRBV5-6 | - | TGTGCCAGCAGCTTTCAAGGTCGCCAGGGGCCCCAGCATTTT | CASSFQGRQGPQHF
- | TRBJ2-5 | TRBV7-9 | - | TGTGCCAGCAGCTTGGTCCAAGAGACCCAGTACTTC | CASSLVQETQYF
- | TRBJ1-1 | TRBV3-1/TRBV3-2 | - | TGTGCCAGCAGCCAAGAGTACGGGGGTGTGAACACTGAAGCTTTCTTT | CASSQEYGGVNTEAFF
- | TRBJ1-1 | TRBV2 | - | TGTGCCAGCAAACGCGACTCCAGGAACACTGAAGCTTTCTTT | CASKRDSRNTEAFF